Here is one T cell receptor (beta chain) with its context. These data come from a study of cytomegalovirus exposure and HLA in healthy donors. PCR employed 60 Vbeta and 13 Jbeta primers. TCRdb's table, derived via immunoSEQ multiplex PCR, lists solely in-frame clones and lacks some. The sample lists 150,000 to 200,000 clones, about three quarters occurring once. Per the germline V gene, CDR1 is DFQATT and CDR2 is SNEGSKA (reference sequence). This CDR3 contains 10 residues. V was shortened by 7 bases and J by 6 bases, with 10 bases between the two germline ends. The V call is TRBV20-1, the J call TRBJ2-7; maybe TRBD1 (6 bases). The receptor was derived from a man aged 35-49 years in good health and CMV-seronegative. The sample comprised PBMCs. The CDR3 region has the DNA TGCAGTGTCCAGGGGCTCGAGCAGTACTTC. Amino acid sequence: CSVQGLEQYF.